This T cell receptor (beta chain) is drawn from a study of T cell responses to AZD1222 COVID-19 vaccine. The protocol was immunoSEQ multiplex PCR, while the TCRdb copy is restricted to in-frame clones and leaves out a portion. This table holds tens of thousands of clones, about nine tenths found once. The CDR3 contains 14 residues. Trimming pared 4 bases from V and 4 bases from J, leaving 11 bases between. The germline V gene has CDR1 SGHTS and CDR2 YDEGEE. Turning to this clone: Its antigen is unknown.

Study findings and constraints: Unmutated variant regions are reportedly the target of nearly half of TCRs that are spike-specific.

This TCR came from an adult in good health. The rearrangement joins TRBV5-8 to TRBJ1-4, with a possible D match to TRBD1 (5 bases). Here the sequenced sample was peripheral blood, taken on day 0 of MenACWY control vaccination. This chain's CDR3 is CASSTGRINEKLFF. In nucleotides, the CDR3 is TGTGCCAGCAGCACGGGACGGATTAATGAAAAACTGTTTTTT.